The rows below give T cell receptor beta chains drawn from one sample of a study of shared clonotypes between healthy human individuals. The assay was immunoSEQ multiplex PCR, and TCRdb's table has in-frame clones only and misses some. The sample records 300,000 to 350,000 clones, around 70% being singletons. Sequenced: memory CD4+ T cells sorted from blood. The receptors shown here come from a man aged 30-40 years in good health. Each CDR3 is given with its conserved first and last residue. The D gene is left open where the match is weak. The size entry is marked missing in some rows and otherwise reads once, few, many or a size class.

size,D,length,J,V,DNA,CDR3
few,.,13,TRBJ1-5,TRBV6-1,TGTGCCAGCAGCGAACACTTCAATCAGCCCCAGCATTTT,CASSEHFNQPQHF
.,.,16,TRBJ2-7,TRBV19,TGTGCCAGTAGTAAGGGACACGGCGCGGACCCCTACGAGCAGTACTTC,CASSKGHGADPYEQYF
.,.,15,TRBJ2-1,TRBV9,TGTGCCAGCAGCGTAGCCGATTTTAGTCACAATGAGCAGTTCTTC,CASSVADFSHNEQFF
.,.,12,TRBJ2-3,TRBV2,TGTGCCAGCAGTGAATCGGTAGATACGCAGTATTTT,CASSESVDTQYF
few,.,16,TRBJ2-7,TRBV28,TGTGCCAGCACCTCGGGGCGCGGAGGAGTAAGCTACGAGCAGTACTTC,CASTSGRGGVSYEQYF
.,TRBD2,15,TRBJ2-7,TRBV30,TGTGCCTGGAGGCTTCCTGGCGGGAGGGCCTACGAGCAGTACTTC,CAWRLPGGRAYEQYF
once,.,13,TRBJ2-1,TRBV7-9,TGTGCCAGCAGTTTAGAGGGGGGACTAGAGCAGTTCTTC,CASSLEGGLEQFF
.,.,13,TRBJ1-1,TRBV2,TGTGCCAGCAATAAGAACAGAGACACTGAAGCTTTCTTT,CASNKNRDTEAFF
.,TRBD2,15,TRBJ2-1,TRBV5-5,TGTGCCAGCAGCGCGACTAGCGGGAGTCACAATGAGCAGTTCTTC,CASSATSGSHNEQFF
.,.,13,TRBJ1-3,TRBV29-1,TGCAGCGTTGAATCTCCTGCGGGAAACACCATATATTTT,CSVESPAGNTIYF
.,TRBD2,14,TRBJ2-3,TRBV11-2,TGTGCCAGCAGCTTTACTAGCGGCACAGATACGCAGTATTTT,CASSFTSGTDTQYF
.,.,13,TRBJ1-5,TRBV5-6,TGTGCCAGCAGCTCCGGGAGGAATCAGCCCCAGCATTTT,CASSSGRNQPQHF
.,.,15,TRBJ2-2,TRBV28,TGTGCCAGCAGTCCCTATTCATGGGGCACCGGGGAGCTGTTTTTT,CASSPYSWGTGELFF
.,.,11,TRBJ1-2,TRBV20-1,TGCAGTGCTACCCAGTCCCTTGGCTACACCTTC,CSATQSLGYTF
.,.,15,TRBJ1-1,TRBV11-1,TGTGCCAGCAGCTCACAGGGTGGGTTTGACACTGAAGCTTTCTTT,CASSSQGGFDTEAFF
few,.,12,TRBJ2-2,TRBV29-1,TGCAGCGTTGGTTGGAACACCGGGGAGCTGTTTTTT,CSVGWNTGELFF
.,.,14,TRBJ2-1,TRBV29-1,TGCAGCGTCCTTTCCAGGGTGGCCCCCGGTGAGCAGTTCTTC,CSVLSRVAPGEQFF
.,.,15,TRBJ1-4,TRBV5-1,TGCGCCAGCAGCCGTGGTAGGCGTGGTAATGAAAAACTGTTTTTT,CASSRGRRGNEKLFF
.,.,15,TRBJ2-2,TRBV7-8,TGTGCCAGCAGCTTAGTAGTCCTGAACACCGGGGAGCTGTTTTTT,CASSLVVLNTGELFF
.,TRBD1,14,TRBJ1-1,TRBV28,TGTGCCAGCAGTTTATCACAGGGGGCTATTGAAGCTTTCTTT,CASSLSQGAIEAFF
.,.,12,TRBJ2-7,TRBV7-6,TGTGCCAGCAGCTTGCAGGACTACGAGCAGTACTTC,CASSLQDYEQYF
few,.,14,TRBJ1-1,TRBV5-1,TGCGCCAGCAGCTTGGATGGAGTGAACACTGAAGCTTTCTTT,CASSLDGVNTEAFF
once,.,15,TRBJ1-5,TRBV28,TGTGCCAGCAGTCCCCCAAGGAGGGGGGATCAGCCCCAGCATTTT,CASSPPRRGDQPQHF
.,.,15,TRBJ1-2,TRBV18,TGTGCCAGCTCACCGTCCAGTGGGGGTAACTATGGCTACACCTTC,CASSPSSGGNYGYTF
.,.,15,TRBJ2-2,TRBV10-1,TGCGCCAGCACCCAGGGGTCCGCGAACACCGGGGAGCTGTTTTTT,CASTQGSANTGELFF
.,.,10,TRBJ2-7,TRBV6-5,TGTGCCATGGGGCTTTACGAGCAGTACTTC,CAMGLYEQYF
few,.,15,TRBJ2-7,TRBV5-5,TGTGCCAGCAGCTTGGTTGCAGTAAGCTCCTACGAGCAGTACTTC,CASSLVAVSSYEQYF
.,.,13,TRBJ2-1,TRBV30,TGTGCCTTGGGCAAGGGTCCCAGCTATGAGCAGTTCTTC,CALGKGPSYEQFF
many,.,14,TRBJ2-2,TRBV2,TGTGCCAGCGGAATGGGGGGTGACACCGGGGAGCTGTTTTTT,CASGMGGDTGELFF
many,TRBD2,18,TRBJ2-3,TRBV7-9,TGTGCCAGCAGCTTAGCTGGACTAGCGGGTTCTAGCACAGATACGCAGTATTTT,CASSLAGLAGSSTDTQYF
.,.,15,TRBJ1-4,TRBV6-1,TGTGCCAGCAGTGAAAGGTGGAACATCCAGCAGGAACTGTTTTTT,CASSERWNIQQELFF
.,.,14,TRBJ2-1,TRBV11-2,TGTGCCAGCAGCACTTGGACAGCATACAATGAGCAGTTCTTC,CASSTWTAYNEQFF
.,TRBD2,15,TRBJ2-7,TRBV19,TGTGCCAGTAGACTTCAAGGCGGGGGACCATACGAGCAGTACTTC,CASRLQGGGPYEQYF
.,.,14,TRBJ2-7,TRBV11-2,TGTGCCAGCAGCCCCGGGTTGAGCTCCTACGAGCAGTACTTC,CASSPGLSSYEQYF
.,TRBD2,17,TRBJ2-1,TRBV4-1,TGCGCCAGCAGCCTCATCTTAGCGGGAGGAGCGAACAATGAGCAGTTCTTC,CASSLILAGGANNEQFF
.,.,15,TRBJ1-5,TRBV6-1,TGTGCCAGCCCAGAGGGGGGTGTCGGCAATCAGCCCCAGCATTTT,CASPEGGVGNQPQHF
.,TRBD1,15,TRBJ2-7,TRBV30,TGTGCCTGGAGTGTACTAGGGACAGGGTATCACGAGCAGTACTTC,CAWSVLGTGYHEQYF
.,.,17,TRBJ2-1,TRBV19,TGTGCCAGTATCCCATCGGGACTCCGTACCGCCTACAATGAGCAGTTCTTC,CASIPSGLRTAYNEQFF
.,.,15,TRBJ2-1,TRBV15,TGTGCCACCAGCAGAGATAGGGGCAGGCTGGAAGAGCAGTTCTTC,CATSRDRGRLEEQFF
once,.,11,TRBJ1-1,TRBV14,TGTGCCAGCAGCCCCCAAGGTGAAGCTTTCTTT,CASSPQGEAFF
.,.,13,TRBJ2-7,TRBV11-2,TGTGCCAGCAGCTCAAGTGGGCTCTACGAGCAGTACTTC,CASSSSGLYEQYF